These T cell receptor beta chains were read from a single sample in a study of regulatory T cells in long-lasting Graves disease. TCRdb analysed the multiplex PCR reads with MiXCR anew, one entry per CDR3 protein. The profile shows about 530,000 distinct CDR3 sequences, about 15% of them singletons. This sample also belongs to another study, concerning T cells in Graves' hyperthyroidism and ophthalmopathy.

This sample comprised peripheral blood mononuclear cells (PBMCs), obtained at new diagnosis, from a patient treated with antithyroid drugs. The receptor source for this set is a woman aged 35-65 years with Graves disease. CDR3s include the opening cysteine and the closing phenylalanine or tryptophan. Each record gives: V gene, clone size, D gene, J gene, CDR3 DNA, CDR3 protein. The D gene is left open where the match is weak. Part of the rows lack a size; the others show once, few, many or a class for expanded clones.

TRBV12-3/TRBV12-4,many,-,TRBJ2-7,TGTGCCAGCAGTTTCGCCCTGAGGAGGACCTACGAGCAGTACTTC,CASSFALRRTYEQYF
TRBV29-1,few,TRBD1,TRBJ1-4,TGCAGCGTTGGACAGGGGGTTAATGAAAAACTGTTTTTT,CSVGQGVNEKLFF
TRBV3-1,-,TRBD1,TRBJ2-5,TGTGCCAGCAGCCCTGACAGGGATATAGGAGAGACCCAGTACTTC,CASSPDRDIGETQYF
TRBV20-1,-,-,TRBJ1-5,TGCAGTGCTAGGGCGGGGGCATCTGGCAATCAGCCCCAGCATTTT,CSARAGASGNQPQHF
TRBV11-2,few,TRBD2,TRBJ2-5,TGTGCCAGCAGCTTAGGAGGTAGCGGGGGAACCCAAGAGACCCAGTACTTC,CASSLGGSGGTQETQYF
TRBV2,many,-,TRBJ2-1,TGTGCCAGCAGTGGAAATCTGGGTGCAGTGGATGAGCAGTTCTTC,CASSGNLGAVDEQFF
TRBV24-1,few,TRBD1,TRBJ1-5,TGTGCCACCAGTGAGGAGAGGACAGGGATTAGCAATCAGCCCCAGCATTTT,CATSEERTGISNQPQHF
TRBV5-1,many,-,TRBJ1-1,TGCGCCAGCAGCTTTCCGCAGGGTAGAGAGAATACTGAAGCTTTCTTT,CASSFPQGRENTEAFF
TRBV10-3,-,-,TRBJ1-1,TGTGCCATCAGTGGAAAAAGGGAGAACACTGAAGCTTTCTTT,CAISGKRENTEAFF
TRBV7-9,-,-,TRBJ2-7,TGTGCCAGCAGCCGGTCGGGGGTCCACGAGCAGTACTTC,CASSRSGVHEQYF
TRBV7-2,many,TRBD1,TRBJ2-3,TGTGCCAGCAGCCTCGTTACAGGGGGCTTAACAGATACGCAGTATTTT,CASSLVTGGLTDTQYF
TRBV5-8,many,TRBD1,TRBJ1-6,TGTGCCAGCAGTGGACAGGGACCTAATTCACCCCTCCACTTT,CASSGQGPNSPLHF
TRBV10-1,-,-,TRBJ1-3,TGCGCCAGCAGTGACAGGCCTGGAAACACCATATATTTT,CASSDRPGNTIYF
TRBV7-2,many,TRBD1,TRBJ1-1,TGTGCCAGCAGTCCTACAGGGGGCGCGTTAGGCACTGAAGCTTTCTTT,CASSPTGGALGTEAFF
TRBV4-1,few,TRBD2,TRBJ2-1,TGCGCCAGCAGCCAAGATTTGCCAGCGGGGCTTAACAATGAGCAGTTCTTC,CASSQDLPAGLNNEQFF
TRBV12-3/TRBV12-4,many,-,TRBJ1-1,TGTGCCAGCAGACCCACAGAGTTGGCTTTCTTT,CASRPTELAFF
TRBV2,many,-,TRBJ1-3,TGTGCCACGGGCCCATACTCTGGAAACACCATATATTTT,CATGPYSGNTIYF
TRBV3-1,many,-,TRBJ1-1,TGTGCCAGCAGCCAGGCCGGACAGTCTAACACTGAAGCTTTCTTT,CASSQAGQSNTEAFF
TRBV27,many,-,TRBJ1-5,TGTGCCAGCAGTCCTCTCGCGGGATATAGCAATCAGCCCCAGCATTTT,CASSPLAGYSNQPQHF
TRBV4-1,-,-,TRBJ1-3,TGCGCCAGCAGCCAAGAGGGAGGAATGGGTGGAAACACCATATATTTT,CASSQEGGMGGNTIYF
TRBV5-5,few,-,TRBJ1-5,TGTGCCAGCAGCTTGGAGAACGTCCCGGGACAGCCCCAGCATTTT,CASSLENVPGQPQHF
TRBV7-9,few,-,TRBJ1-2,TGTGCCAGCAGCCCCTCGTCGAGGTCGTTTGGCTATGGCTACACCTTC,CASSPSSRSFGYGYTF
TRBV5-6,many,-,TRBJ1-1,TGTGCCAGCAGCGCAACCGGGACGATCGCAGCTTTCTTT,CASSATGTIAAFF
TRBV7-9,-,TRBD1,TRBJ2-1,TGTGCCAGCAGCGCCCGACAGGGGGCTGTAAATGAGCAGTTCTTC,CASSARQGAVNEQFF
TRBV19,-,-,TRBJ2-1,TGTGCCAGTAGTTCCCGAAGGTCCCCAACCAATGAGCAGTTCTTC,CASSSRRSPTNEQFF
TRBV5-1,many,-,TRBJ2-2,TGCGCCAGCAGCCCGGTGGCAGGTCAGACCGGGGAGCTGTTTTTT,CASSPVAGQTGELFF
TRBV3-1,-,-,TRBJ1-2,TGTGCCAGCGCCCAGGGTCGGGCCTATGGCTACACCTTC,CASAQGRAYGYTF
TRBV3-1,many,TRBD1,TRBJ2-3,TGTGCCAGCAGCCAGAATACAGGGGTGGCAGATACGCAGTATTTT,CASSQNTGVADTQYF
TRBV12-3/TRBV12-4,few,TRBD2,TRBJ2-7,TGTGCCAGCAGAGCAAATCCGGGAGGGTGCTGTTTGTTCGAGCAGTACTTC,CASRANPGGCCLFEQYF
TRBV28,many,-,TRBJ2-7,TGTGCCAGCAGAACCAACCCGGGAGACAACTACGAGCAGTACTTC,CASRTNPGDNYEQYF
TRBV7-2,few,TRBD2,TRBJ2-2,TGTGCCAGCAGCTGGCTAGCGGGTCTTAACACCGGGGAGCTGTTTTTT,CASSWLAGLNTGELFF
TRBV12-3/TRBV12-4,few,TRBD1,TRBJ2-2,TGTGCCAGCAGCCACGGACAGGCGAACACCGGGGAGCTGTTTTTT,CASSHGQANTGELFF
TRBV27,many,TRBD1,TRBJ1-6,TGTGCCAGCAGTTTATATGACAGGGCAGATTTCGGTTCACCCCTCCACTTT,CASSLYDRADFGSPLHF
TRBV3-1,many,-,TRBJ1-6,TGTGCCAGCAGCCATCCTGGGGAGAATTCACCCCTCCACTTT,CASSHPGENSPLHF
TRBV27,many,-,TRBJ2-3,TGTGCCAGCAGTTTATCGAACTCGGGCCGCAGTACGCAGTATTTT,CASSLSNSGRSTQYF
TRBV7-7,-,-,TRBJ1-1,TGTGCTAGCAGCCCCCGCTTGAGCACTGAAGCTTTCTTT,CASSPRLSTEAFF
TRBV20-1,-,TRBD1,TRBJ2-7,TGCAGTGCTAGTGGACAGGGCAACTACGAGCAGTACTTC,CSASGQGNYEQYF
TRBV12-5,few,-,TRBJ2-2,TGTGCTAGTGGCCCCGGACTAACGGGGACCGGGGAGCTGTTTTTT,CASGPGLTGTGELFF
TRBV7-2,-,-,TRBJ1-4,TGTGCCAGCAGCCCCCGGGCCTCGGGAGGTGAAAAACTGTTTTTT,CASSPRASGGEKLFF
TRBV6-1,many,TRBD1,TRBJ2-1,TGTGCCTCCACCCGACAGGGGAGGAATGAGCAGTTCTTC,CASTRQGRNEQFF
TRBV29-1,-,TRBD1,TRBJ2-2,TGCAGCGTCGAGGGACAGGGGAACACCGGGGAGCTGTTTTTT,CSVEGQGNTGELFF
TRBV7-9,-,-,TRBJ2-4,TGTGCCAGCAGCGTAATAGTTGGTACCAAAAACATTCAGTACTTC,CASSVIVGTKNIQYF
TRBV12-3/TRBV12-4,-,-,TRBJ2-1,TGTGCCAGCAGTTTAACGTTGGGGGGGCTGACCTACGATGAGCAGTTCTTC,CASSLTLGGLTYDEQFF
TRBV12-3/TRBV12-4,-,-,TRBJ2-4,TGTGTCAGCAGTCCCGTTTGGGGGGCCGGCAAAAACATTCAGTACTTC,CVSSPVWGAGKNIQYF
TRBV5-1,few,TRBD1,TRBJ1-1,TGCGCCAGCAGCTTTTTGACAGGGGTGGCGAACACTGAAGCTTTCTTT,CASSFLTGVANTEAFF
TRBV10-3,many,-,TRBJ2-7,TGTGCCATCAGAGGGGATGGGGGCTACGAGCAGTACTTC,CAIRGDGGYEQYF
TRBV12-3/TRBV12-4,many,-,TRBJ2-7,TGTGCCAGCAGTTTCGGGGAAACCTCTATCGAGCAGTACTTC,CASSFGETSIEQYF
TRBV5-1,few,-,TRBJ1-2,TGCGCCAGCAGCTTCCCGGGGGGTGACTATGGCTACACCTTC,CASSFPGGDYGYTF
TRBV6-5,-,-,TRBJ2-1,TGTGCCAGCAGTTATCGGGTTTGGGACGAGCAGTTCTTC,CASSYRVWDEQFF
TRBV3-1,-,-,TRBJ2-1,TGTGCCAGCAGTTATAAGTCCGCACTCTGGAATGAGCAGTTCTTC,CASSYKSALWNEQFF
TRBV4-1,few,TRBD1,TRBJ1-4,TGCGCCAGCAGCCAAGAGGGACAGGGGGGACCGCTGTTTTTT,CASSQEGQGGPLFF
TRBV19,-,-,TRBJ1-1,TGTGCCAGTAGTATAGGAGCATATGAAGCTTTCTTT,CASSIGAYEAFF
TRBV29-1,many,TRBD1,TRBJ2-7,TGCAGCGTTGGGTGGGGACAGGGCACCGAGCAGTACTTC,CSVGWGQGTEQYF
TRBV6-1,-,-,TRBJ1-1,TGTGCCAGCGAGGGGGGACGAAACACTGAAGCTTTCTTT,CASEGGRNTEAFF
TRBV2,many,TRBD1,TRBJ2-2,TGTGCCAGCGGCTGGACAGGGGGCGCCGGGGAGCTGTTTTTT,CASGWTGGAGELFF